Following are 23 T cell receptor beta chains from one sample sequenced in a study of blood T cell repertoires in COVID-19. The repertoire was sequenced with immunoSEQ multiplex PCR; TCRdb's copy has only in-frame clones and lacks some. The data show 250,000 to 350,000 clones, with roughly 90% seen just once and approximately 4% held by the top ten. Material for sequencing was peripheral blood. These receptors all stem from a woman in her forties or fifties with active or convalescent COVID-19.

This chain joins TRBV6-1 and TRBJ2-2; no clear D gene. Germline CDR1 is MNHNS and CDR2 is SASEGT. This CDR3 contains 15 residues. Trimming took 0 bases from V and 6 from J, leaving 11 bases between them. The CDR3 bases are TGTGCCAGCAGTGAAGCGTATACATCACCCGGGGAGCTGTTTTTT. This sequence encodes CASSEAYTSPGELFF.

This clone was picked up many times. V and J are TRBV6-6 and TRBJ1-2, with 7 bases lining up with TRBD1. The V segment lost 4 bases and the J segment 4 bases; nucleotides outside the gene matches: 6. This CDR3 comprises 14 residues. In germline, CDR1 is MNHNY, CDR2 SVGAGI (reference sequence). In DNA form, the CDR3 reads TGTGCCAGCAGTTCCACAGGGGCCCTCTATGGCTACACCTTC. Translation: CASSSTGALYGYTF.

In the case of this clone: Within the sample, other DNA sequences also encode this same CDR3. The rearrangement joins TRBV30 to TRBJ1-2, with D uncertain. V was cut by 4 bases and J by 2 bases, with 11 bases left in between. The CDR3 totals 13 residues. Germline CDR1 reads GTSNPN; CDR2 reads SVGIG (reference sequence). CDR3 in DNA: TGTGCCTGGACCGCTGGCGGGAACTATGGCTACACCTTC. Residues: CAWTAGGNYGYTF.

The chain has TRBV11-2 and TRBJ1-3; D possibly corresponds to TRBD1 (5 bases). The CDR3 runs 16 residues. V shed 5 bases and J shed 0 bases, with 14 bases lying between them. CDR1 and CDR2 (germline): SGHAT, FQNNGV. The CDR3 coding sequence is TGTGCCAGCAGCAGTACAGGCGCCTACTCTGGAAACACCATATATTTT. Translated: CASSSTGAYSGNTIYF. Based on the CDR3 plus reference TRBV11-2 and TRBJ1-3, the full variable domain is EAGVAQSPRYKIIEKRQSVAFWCNPISGHATLYWYQQILGQGPKLLIQFQNNGVVDDSQLPKDRFSAERLKGVDSTLKIQPAKLEDSAVYLCASSSTGAYSGNTIYFGEGSWLTVV.

This chain connects TRBV6-5 to TRBJ2-7, with 8 bases aligning to TRBD2. J gave up 2 bases and V 6 bases, and 6 bases lay outside the gene matches. Germline V lookup: CDR1 MNHEY, CDR2 SVGAGI. The CDR3 is made up of 14 amino acids. CDR3 DNA: TGTGCCAGCAGGATGGGACTAGGGACCTACGAGCAGTACTTC. Its translation: CASRMGLGTYEQYF.

This clone was observed a few times. The V gene is TRBV9, the J gene TRBJ1-2; TRBD1 is a possible D gene (6 bases). CDR3 length: 16 amino acids. CDR1 and CDR2 (germline): SGDLS, YYNGEE. Trimming took off 2 bases at V and 0 bases at J, with 14 bases between the two ends. The CDR3 DNA reads TGTGCCAGCAGCGTTTTGACAGGACGGGCTAACTATGGCTACACCTTC. Its translation: CASSVLTGRANYGYTF.

The V and J genes are TRBV7-8 and TRBJ2-2, with 7 bases aligning to TRBD2. Germline-derived CDR1 and CDR2 are SGHVS and FQNEAQ. Trimming at V came to 2 bases and at J to 2 bases, leaving 8 bases not matched to a gene. The CDR3 is 17 amino acids. The CDR3, as DNA: TGTGCCAGCAGCTTACCCTCAGCGGGGATCAACACCGGGGAGCTGTTTTTT. This encodes CASSLPSAGINTGELFF.

This chain joins TRBV3-1 (or the pseudogene TRBV3-2) and TRBJ1-1; 7 positions agree with TRBD1. With 5 bases clipped from V and 0 bases from J, the junction kept 3 bases outside the gene matches. There are 14 residues in the CDR3. In germline, CDR1 is LGHDT, CDR2 YNNKEL (reference sequence). This CDR3 reads CASSTGQLNTEAFF. CDR3 nucleotides: TGTGCCAGCAGCACGGGACAGTTGAACACTGAAGCTTTCTTT.

V is TRBV3-1 (or the pseudogene TRBV3-2) and J is TRBJ1-5; D is perhaps TRBD1 (5 bases). The V gene's germline CDR1 is LGHDT and CDR2 YNNKEL (reference sequence). The V end lost 4 bases, the J end lost 9 bases, and 13 bases lay between the germline ends. CDR3 size: 13 residues. The CDR3 DNA reads TGTGCCAGCAGCCGCGGGGCTGACCGGCCCCAGCATTTT. It encodes CASSRGADRPQHF.

The J gene is TRBJ1-2, the V gene TRBV28; 7 bases are a match to TRBD1. Germline loops: CDR1 MDHEN, CDR2 SYDVKM. The ends lost 8 bases at V and 4 bases at J; junction bases unmatched: 4. The CDR3 runs 12 residues. The CDR3 sequence is CASGSGGYGYTF. The CDR3 region has the DNA TGTGCCAGCGGGTCAGGGGGCTATGGCTACACCTTC.

The V call is TRBV4-1, the J call TRBJ2-7; 8 bases are shared with TRBD1. The CDR3 totals 14 residues. Per the germline V gene, CDR1 is MGHRA and CDR2 is YSYEKL. V gave up 1 base and J gave up 4 bases; unmatched junction bases: 3. This CDR3 is CASSQGQGAYEQYF. The DNA of the CDR3 is TGCGCCAGCAGCCAAGGTCAGGGGGCGTACGAGCAGTACTTC.

The chain couples TRBV12-3 or TRBV12-4 to TRBJ1-2; D possibly corresponds to TRBD1 (5 bases). V lost 7 bases, J lost 6 bases, and 9 bases lay in between. The CDR3 runs to 11 residues. The DNA of the CDR3 is TGTGCCAGCAACTCGACAGATGGCTACACCTTC. This sequence encodes CASNSTDGYTF.

The rearrangement joins TRBV12-3 or TRBV12-4 to TRBJ1-5; D gene ambiguous. The germline V and J ends were trimmed by 5 bases and 9 bases, with 11 bases remaining between them. The CDR3 runs 12 residues. CDR3 sequence: CASSPPGGPQHF. For the CDR3, the DNA is TGTGCCAGCAGTCCCCCCGGTGGGCCCCAGCATTTT.

The CDR3 DNA sequence: TGTGCCAGCCTTACTCCGGGACAGATTAATTCACCCCTCCACTTT. It translates to CASLTPGQINSPLHF. The chain couples TRBV28 to TRBJ1-6; 7 bases map to TRBD1. CDR3 size: 15 residues. CDR1 MDHEN and CDR2 SYDVKM come from the germline V gene. V trimming: 8 bases; J trimming: 6 bases; junction bases outside the gene matches: 10.

The rearrangement joins TRBV7-9 to TRBJ2-2, with a tentative D call TRBD1 (6 bases). This CDR3 contains 15 residues. CDR1 is SEHNR, CDR2 FQNEAQ, per germline (reference sequence). The V end lost 6 bases, the J end lost 4 bases, and 15 bases lay between the germline ends. CDR3 loop: CASRATGTTTGELFF. CDR3 nucleotides: TGTGCCAGCAGGGCGACAGGTACGACCACCGGGGAGCTGTTTTTT.

This chain joins TRBV18 and TRBJ2-1; TRBD2 matches 13 bases. The CDR3 runs 14 residues. V gave up 6 bases and J gave up 12 bases; unmatched junction bases: 8. Germline CDR1 is KGHSH and CDR2 is LQKENI. The CDR3 sequence is CASSPGLAGELQFF. The CDR3 DNA reads as TGTGCCAGCTCGCCTGGACTAGCGGGAGAATTGCAGTTCTTC.

The V call is TRBV6-5, the J call TRBJ1-1; a possible D gene is TRBD1 (6 bases). The CDR3 is 14 amino acids. Germline lookup yields CDR1 MNHEY and CDR2 SVGAGI. The ends were cut back, 5 bases at V and 6 bases at J, with 16 bases in the middle. CDR3 DNA sequence: TGTGCCAGCAGTAACCGGGACATGAGGGCTGAAGCTTTCTTT. Amino acid sequence: CASSNRDMRAEAFF.

The V call is TRBV4-2, the J call TRBJ2-1, with a tentative D call TRBD2 (6 bases). Trimming left V 6 bases short and J 5 bases short, with 20 bases between. The CDR3 is made up of 16 amino acids. CDR1 and CDR2 from the germline V gene are LGHNA and YNFKEQ. CDR3 DNA sequence: TGTGCCAGCAGTCCCCGCCTGGAGGGCCGCGACAATGAGCAGTTCTTC. Its translation: CASSPRLEGRDNEQFF.

In its sample, this clone was seen once. The V and J genes are TRBV7-2 and TRBJ2-2, with D maybe TRBD2 (5 bases). Trimming removed 8 bases from V and 5 bases from J, with 24 bases in between. This CDR3 spans 17 amino acids. CDR1 is SGHTA, CDR2 FQGNSA, per germline. The CDR3 DNA is TGTGCCAGCGCACCGAACGGAGGTACTAGAGGGACCGGGGAGCTGTTTTTT. It codes for CASAPNGGTRGTGELFF.

The rearrangement uses TRBV10-3 and TRBJ1-2; TRBD1 might be the D (5 bases). The germline V gene has CDR1 ENHRY and CDR2 SYGVKD. Trimming shortened V by 3 bases and J by 2 bases, and 7 bases separated the two germline ends. The CDR3 spans 13 residues. The CDR3 is CAISEQANYGYTF. In nucleotides, the CDR3 is TGTGCCATCAGTGAACAGGCAAACTATGGCTACACCTTC.

This sequence joins TRBV15 and TRBJ1-1, with D maybe TRBD1 (5 bases). V shed 2 bases and J shed 3 bases, with 13 bases lying between them. This CDR3 comprises 15 residues. Germline V gives CDR1 LNHNV, CDR2 YYDKDF (reference sequence). The CDR3 coding sequence is TGTGCCACCAGCAGAACCTACCAACAGGACACTGAAGCTTTCTTT. This codes for CATSRTYQQDTEAFF.

The chain employs TRBV6-5 and TRBJ2-7, with TRBD2 identical over 14 bases. In germline, CDR1 is MNHEY, CDR2 SVGAGI. With V trimmed by 2 bases and J by 3 bases, 3 bases remained unmatched. This CDR3 spans 16 amino acids. CDR3 nucleotides: TGTGCCAGCAGTTACCCCGGACTAGCGGGGGGCTACGAGCAGTACTTC. Amino acid sequence: CASSYPGLAGGYEQYF.

The chain links TRBV27 to TRBJ2-5; 8 bases align to TRBD1. Germline-derived CDR1 and CDR2 are MNHEY and SMNVEV (reference sequence). This CDR3 contains 15 residues. Losses at the gene ends were 9 bases for V and 7 bases for J; bases not matched to a gene: 16. The CDR3 reads CASGTYRGSSATQYF. For the CDR3, the DNA is TGTGCCAGTGGAACGTACAGGGGGAGTTCAGCGACCCAGTACTTC.